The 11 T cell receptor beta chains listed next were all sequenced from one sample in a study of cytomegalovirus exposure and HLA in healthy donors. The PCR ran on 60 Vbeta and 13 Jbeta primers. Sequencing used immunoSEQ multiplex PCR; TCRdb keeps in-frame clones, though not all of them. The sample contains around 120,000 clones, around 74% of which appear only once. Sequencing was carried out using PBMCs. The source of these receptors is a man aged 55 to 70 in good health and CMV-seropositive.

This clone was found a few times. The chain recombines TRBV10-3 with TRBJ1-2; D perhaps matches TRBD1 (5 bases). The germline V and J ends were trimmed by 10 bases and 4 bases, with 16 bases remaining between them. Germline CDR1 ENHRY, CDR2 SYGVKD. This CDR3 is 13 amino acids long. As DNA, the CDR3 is TGTGCCACCTCGGCAGGGTTGGGCTATGGCTACACCTTC. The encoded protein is CATSAGLGYGYTF.

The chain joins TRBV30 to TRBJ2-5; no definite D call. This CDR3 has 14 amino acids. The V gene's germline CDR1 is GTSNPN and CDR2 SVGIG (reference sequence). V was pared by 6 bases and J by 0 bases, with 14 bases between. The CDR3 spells CACNRGFDQETQYF. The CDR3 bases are TGTGCCTGTAACCGTGGCTTCGACCAAGAGACCCAGTACTTC.

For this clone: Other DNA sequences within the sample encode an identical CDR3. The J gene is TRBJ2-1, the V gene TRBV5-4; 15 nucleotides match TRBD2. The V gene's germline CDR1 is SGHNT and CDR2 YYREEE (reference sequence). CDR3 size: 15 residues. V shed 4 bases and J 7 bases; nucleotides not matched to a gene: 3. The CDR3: CASSPGLAGGNEQFF. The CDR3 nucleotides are TGTGCCAGCAGCCCTGGACTAGCGGGGGGGAATGAGCAGTTCTTC. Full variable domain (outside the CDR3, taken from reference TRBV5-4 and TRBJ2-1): ETGVTQSPTHLIKTRGQQVTLRCSSQSGHNTVSWYQQALGQGPQFIFQYYREEENGRGNFPPRFSGLQFPNYSSELNVNALELDDSALYLCASSPGLAGGNEQFFGPGTRLTVL.

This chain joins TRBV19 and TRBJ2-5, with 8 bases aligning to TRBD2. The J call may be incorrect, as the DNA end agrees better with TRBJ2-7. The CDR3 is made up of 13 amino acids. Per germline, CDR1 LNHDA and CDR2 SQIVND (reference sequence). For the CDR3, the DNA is TGTGCCAGTCGGGGCGGGGGGACATACGAGCAGTACTTC. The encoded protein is CASRGGGTYEQYF.

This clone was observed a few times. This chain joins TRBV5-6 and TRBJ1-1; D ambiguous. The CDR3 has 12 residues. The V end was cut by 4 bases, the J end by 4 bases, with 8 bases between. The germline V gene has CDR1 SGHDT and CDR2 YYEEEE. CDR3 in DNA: TGTGCCAGCAGCGTAGAGCCCACTGAAGCTTTCTTT. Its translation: CASSVEPTEAFF.

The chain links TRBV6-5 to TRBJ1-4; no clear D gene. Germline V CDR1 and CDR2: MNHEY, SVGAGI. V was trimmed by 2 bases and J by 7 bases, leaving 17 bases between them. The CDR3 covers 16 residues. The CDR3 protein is CASSYTLPGSGEKLFF. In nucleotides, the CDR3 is TGTGCCAGCAGTTACACACTCCCCGGGTCCGGTGAAAAACTGTTTTTT.

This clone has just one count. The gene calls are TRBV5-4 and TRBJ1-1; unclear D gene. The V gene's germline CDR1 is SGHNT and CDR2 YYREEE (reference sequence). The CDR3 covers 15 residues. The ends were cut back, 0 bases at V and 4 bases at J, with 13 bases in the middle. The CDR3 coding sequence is TGTGCCAGCAGCTTGGCGCAACCCGGGAGCACTGAAGCTTTCTTT. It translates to CASSLAQPGSTEAFF. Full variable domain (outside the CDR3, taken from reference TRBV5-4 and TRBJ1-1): ETGVTQSPTHLIKTRGQQVTLRCSSQSGHNTVSWYQQALGQGPQFIFQYYREEENGRGNFPPRFSGLQFPNYSSELNVNALELDDSALYLCASSLAQPGSTEAFFGQGTRLTVV.

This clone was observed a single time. This CDR3 reads CASSRRTVLTYEQYF. In DNA, the CDR3 is TGTGCCAGCAGCCGCCGGACAGTTTTAACCTACGAGCAGTACTTC. V usage is TRBV5-8 and J usage is TRBJ2-7; D might be TRBD1 (6 bases). Germline lookup yields CDR1 SGHTS and CDR2 YDEGEE. There are 15 residues in the CDR3. V was pared by 4 bases and J by 2 bases, with 16 bases between.

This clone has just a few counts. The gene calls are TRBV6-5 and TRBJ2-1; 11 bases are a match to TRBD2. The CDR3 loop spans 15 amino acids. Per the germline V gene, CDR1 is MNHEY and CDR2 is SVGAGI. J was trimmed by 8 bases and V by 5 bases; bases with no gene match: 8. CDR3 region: CASSKRLAGRDEQFF. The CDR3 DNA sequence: TGTGCCAGCAGTAAGCGACTAGCGGGGAGGGATGAGCAGTTCTTC.

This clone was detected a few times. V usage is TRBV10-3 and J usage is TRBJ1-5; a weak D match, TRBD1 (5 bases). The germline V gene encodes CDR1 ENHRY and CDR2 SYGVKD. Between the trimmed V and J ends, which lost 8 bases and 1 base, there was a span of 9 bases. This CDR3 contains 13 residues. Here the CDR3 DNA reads TGTGCCATCCGGGGGGACAGCAATCAGCCCCAGCATTTT. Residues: CAIRGDSNQPQHF.

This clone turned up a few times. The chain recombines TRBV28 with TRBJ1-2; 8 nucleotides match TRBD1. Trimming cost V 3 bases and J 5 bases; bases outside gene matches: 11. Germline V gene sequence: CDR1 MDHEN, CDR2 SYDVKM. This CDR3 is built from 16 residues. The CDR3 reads CASSFQGAQGLYGYTF. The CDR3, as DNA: TGTGCCAGCAGTTTTCAGGGGGCACAAGGTCTATATGGCTACACCTTC.